This T cell receptor (beta chain) was retrieved from a study of Graves' ophthalmopathy and Graves' hyperthyroidism. TCR beta CDR3 amplification used RNA transcripts. An opening RT-PCR round employed HTBI primers and preceded a second-round multiplex PCR. TCRdb called the multiplex PCR reads again in MiXCR, with one record for every CDR3 protein. The sample has roughly 300,000 distinct CDR3 sequences; around a sixth are singletons. The CDR3 covers 15 residues. CDR1 is MDHEN and CDR2 is SYDVKM in the germline V gene. The ends were cut back, 6 bases at V and 10 bases at J, with 21 bases in the middle. The sequenced sample was peripheral blood. The sequence came from an adult man with Graves' ophthalmopathy. This chain joins TRBV28 and TRBJ2-2; D unresolved. CDR3 in DNA: TGTGCCAGCAGCCCCTCAACCAGGCTGAATGCGGAGCTGTTTTTT. This translates into CASSPSTRLNAELFF.